This TCR beta chain was captured in a study of identical twins. CDR1 LGHNA and CDR2 YSLEER come from the germline V gene. There are 16 residues in the CDR3. Trimming took off 0 bases at V and 7 bases at J, with 15 bases between the two ends. Findings and caveats of the study: Within cord blood, abundant beta clonotypes carried fewer insertions, but memory repertoires showed no such trend. The study based its conclusions on cross-sectional statistical analysis and did not follow the same donors.

Ten or more counts support this clonotype. Its target is not known. TCRdb called the 5' RACE reads again in MiXCR, with one record for every CDR3 protein. The sample holds 450,000 to 650,000 distinct CDR3 sequences, nearly 10% seen once. Donors were all healthy Caucasians. These same data were also listed under a study on yellow fever vaccine responses in identical twins. That paper states: Twins' vaccine T cell response reportedly gave the appearance of partial convergence and partial personalization.

The J gene is TRBJ2-2, the V gene TRBV4-3; D might be TRBD2 (6 bases). The sequence was collected from a woman aged 18-29 years in good health. The sequenced sample consisted of PBMCs. The CDR3 is CASSQDSAGRGGELFF. In DNA, the CDR3 is TGCGCCAGCAGCCAAGATTCCGCGGGGCGCGGCGGGGAGCTGTTTTTT.